The 13 T cell receptor beta chains presented below share a single source sample, sequenced in a study of vaccination effects on CD4 cells after COVID-19. When 10 to 11 days of culture had elapsed, CD4+ T cells were isolated. TCRdb's table, derived via immunoSEQ multiplex PCR, lists solely in-frame clones and lacks some. The sample holds roughly 48,000 clones, 67% seen once. These TCRs are of unknown antigen specificity. Sample: CD4+ T cells from PBMCs cultured without peptide, taken before COVID-19 vaccination. Receptors originate from a human donor who received a COVID-19 vaccine.

This clone has a single count. This sequence joins TRBV28 and TRBJ1-2, with TRBD1 matching over 10 bases. The CDR3 is 16 amino acids. Germline V CDR1 and CDR2: MDHEN, SYDVKM. Losses at the gene ends were 7 bases for V and 7 bases for J; bases not matched to a gene: 15. CDR3 coding DNA: TGTGCCAGCAAACTCGACAGGGGGCGCCTCGGTCGTGGCTACACCTTC. Amino acid sequence: CASKLDRGRLGRGYTF.

This sequence joins TRBV23-1 and TRBJ1-5, with 7 nucleotides matching TRBD1. TRBV23-1 is sorted into the ORF group, with uncertain function. The CDR3 runs 15 residues. The V gene end was trimmed by 6 bases and the J gene end by 3 bases; junction bases not matched to a gene: 8. CDR3 sequence reads: CASSQYRGLNQPQHF. In DNA, the CDR3 is TGCGCCAGCAGCCAGTACAGGGGCCTCAATCAGCCCCAGCATTTT.

This clone was found a few times. The chain recombines TRBV2 with TRBJ2-2; D not resolved. Germline lookup yields CDR1 SNHLY and CDR2 FYNNEI. V lost 6 bases and J 6 bases, leaving 8 bases between the germline ends. The CDR3 extends over 12 amino acids. CDR3 bases: TGTGCCAGCAGGAGGAGAGCCGGGGAGCTGTTTTTT. Its translation is CASRRRAGELFF.

A single count supports this clone. In DNA form, the CDR3 reads TGTGCCAGCAGTTTTTCCGAACTCGCTTTCTTT. Its translation: CASSFSELAFF. This chain connects TRBV6-6 to TRBJ1-1; D gene unclear. The germline gives CDR1 MNHNY, CDR2 SVGAGI (reference sequence). The CDR3 sequence is 11 residues long. Trimming shortened V by 4 bases and J by 11 bases, and 11 bases separated the two germline ends.

This chain links TRBV10-3 with TRBJ1-2, with D possibly TRBD1 on 5 matching bases. Trimming took off 2 bases at V and 2 bases at J, with 9 bases between the two ends. The CDR3 is 14 amino acids. Germline CDR1 ENHRY, CDR2 SYGVKD. The DNA of the CDR3 is TGTGCCATCAGTGAGCCAGGGATGAACTATGGCTACACCTTC. Amino acids: CAISEPGMNYGYTF.

V gene TRBV18 combines with J gene TRBJ1-1, with 7 nucleotides matching TRBD1. The CDR3 has 13 residues. From germline, CDR1 is KGHSH and CDR2 LQKENI. V lost 3 bases and J lost 6; bases outside the gene matches: 4. CDR3 DNA sequence: TGTGCCAGCTCACCCCGGACAGGCGCTGAAGCTTTCTTT. Residues: CASSPRTGAEAFF. The whole variable domain, remainder taken from reference TRBV18 and TRBJ1-1, is NAGVMQNPRHLVRRRGQEARLRCSPMKGHSHVYWYRQLPEEGLKFMVYLQKENIIDESGMPKERFSAEFPKEGPSILRIQQVVRGDSAAYFCASSPRTGAEAFFGQGTRLTVV.

The chain links TRBV7-2 to TRBJ1-2; 11 nucleotides align to TRBD1. The CDR3 has 16 amino acids. The germline CDR1 and CDR2 sequences are SGHTA and FQGNSA. V was clipped by 1 base and J by 3 bases; unmatched bases: 4. The CDR3: CASSLVGQGADYGYTF. CDR3 coding DNA: TGTGCCAGCAGCTTAGTCGGACAGGGGGCGGACTATGGCTACACCTTC.

This chain joins TRBV28 and TRBJ2-7; 11 positions agree with TRBD1. From germline, CDR1 is MDHEN and CDR2 SYDVKM. This CDR3 has 15 amino acids. The V and J ends lost 4 bases and 7 bases, in that order; junction bases with no gene match: 9. CDR3 nucleotides: TGTGCCAGCAGTTCCCCGGGACAGGGGGTGGGGGAGCAGTACTTC. Its protein is CASSSPGQGVGEQYF.

This clone was seen a few times. The V gene is TRBV4-1, the J gene TRBJ2-5; TRBD2 aligns across 7 bases. CDR3 length equals 15 residues. From germline, CDR1 is MGHRA and CDR2 YSYEKL. The junction had 6 bases not matched to a gene; V was cut back by 1 base and J by 4 bases. The CDR3 region has the DNA TGCGCCAGCAGCCAAGCGGTAGCGGGCGGAGAGACCCAGTACTTC. Amino acids: CASSQAVAGGETQYF.

The rearrangement uses TRBV30 and TRBJ2-1, with 10 bases identical to TRBD2. Germline CDR1 reads GTSNPN; CDR2 reads SVGIG (reference sequence). CDR3 size: 14 residues. V lost 5 bases and J lost 3; bases outside the gene matches: 4. This CDR3 is CAWVTSGHYNEQFF. In DNA form, the CDR3 reads TGTGCCTGGGTGACTAGCGGGCACTACAATGAGCAGTTCTTC.

This clone appeared a few times. The rearrangement links TRBV5-4 to TRBJ2-1, with a tentative D call TRBD2 (6 bases). Germline V gene sequence: CDR1 SGHNT, CDR2 YYREEE (reference sequence). This CDR3 is built from 14 residues. V dropped 0 bases and J dropped 10 bases, with 14 bases sitting between them. CDR3 DNA: TGTGCCAGCAGCTTGGGGCGTTGGGGGGACGAGCAGTTCTTC. It encodes CASSLGRWGDEQFF.

This chain links TRBV20-1 with TRBJ2-2, with TRBD2 matching 11 bases. Germline V gene sequence: CDR1 DFQATT, CDR2 SNEGSKA (reference sequence). CDR3 length equals 15 residues. J was trimmed by 6 bases and V by 3 bases; bases with no gene match: 6. CDR3 amino acids: CSASSNSGRAGELFF. CDR3 coding DNA: TGCAGTGCTAGTTCTAATAGCGGGAGGGCCGGGGAGCTGTTTTTT.

The chain employs TRBV6-2 or TRBV6-3 and TRBJ1-2; D may be TRBD1 (5 bases). Between the trimmed V and J ends, which lost 5 bases and 5 bases, there was a span of 21 bases. The CDR3 contains 16 residues. Per germline, CDR1 MNHEY and CDR2 SVGEGT. The CDR3 DNA follows: TGTGCCAGCAGTACTGACGGGGCCACGATTCTTTATGGCTACACCTTC. This gives the protein CASSTDGATILYGYTF.